The sequence of this T cell receptor (beta chain) was determined in a study of blood T cells in healthy people across ages. A sample-barcoded 5' primer and a J-beta primer mix were used in a second PCR of roughly 7 to 11 cycles. TCRdb analysed the 5' RACE reads with MiXCR anew, one entry per CDR3 protein. The sample has about 1,600,000 distinct CDR3 sequences, around two fifths seen once; the top ten hold around 8%. Total RNA was isolated from each sample in quantities of at least 6 micrograms. Study outcomes and limitations: It was the long-lived donors that had more naive CD4+ cells and higher diversity than aged donors. Any changes in expanded clonotypes were possibly confounded, as donor CMV status remained unknown.

Losses at the gene ends were 0 bases for V and 1 base for J; bases not matched to a gene: 5. Germline V lookup: CDR1 SGHVS, CDR2 FQNEAQ. This CDR3 region has 17 residues. Of note for this clonotype: Its antigen is not known.

The sequenced material came from blood. This clonotype was obtained from a woman aged 18-35 years in good health. The chain is built from TRBV7-8 and TRBJ2-7; 11 bases agree with TRBD1. The CDR3 bases are TGTGCCAGCAGCTTAGCAGGACAGGGGGCGAGGTCCTACGAGCAGTACTTC. This codes for CASSLAGQGARSYEQYF.